Following are 21 T cell receptor beta chains from one sample sequenced in a study of blood T cell repertoires in COVID-19. Only in-frame clones appear in the TCRdb table, and some are missing; sequencing was by immunoSEQ multiplex PCR. In the table there are around 130,000 clones, about 88% of which are singletons. The sequenced sample was PBMCs or T cells enriched from blood (not recorded which). These TCRs come from a man in his forties or fifties with acute COVID-19.

The gene calls are TRBV4-2 and TRBJ2-1, with 11 bases that match TRBD2. Germline-derived CDR1 and CDR2 are LGHNA and YNFKEQ. The V segment lost 4 bases and the J segment 6 bases; nucleotides outside the gene matches: 8. The CDR3 totals 16 residues. The CDR3: CASSPPGLADSNEQFF. The DNA for the CDR3 is TGTGCCAGCAGCCCTCCGGGACTAGCGGACTCCAATGAGCAGTTCTTC.

The rearrangement uses TRBV12-2 and TRBJ2-1; the D call TRBD2 from the table was never checked on the DNA. TRBV12-2 is listed as a pseudogene. The CDR3 is 17 residues long. In DNA form, the CDR3 reads TGTGCAAGTCGCTTAGGACTAGCGGGGGGCTGGGGCAATGAGCAGTTCTTC. It is translated as CASRLGLAGGWGNEQFF.

DNA for the CDR3: TGTGCCAGCAGCCAAGCACTAGCGGGCACAGATACGCAGTATTTT. The encoded protein is CASSQALAGTDTQYF. The chain carries TRBV3-1 (or the pseudogene TRBV3-2) and TRBJ2-3; 8 bases agree with TRBD2. The trim removed 1 base at V and 1 base at J, leaving 1 base unmatched. CDR3 length: 15 amino acids. Per germline, CDR1 LGHDT and CDR2 YNNKEL (reference sequence).

Regarding this clone: The junction departs from the called germline gene at one end, perhaps through a read error. The J gene is TRBJ2-5, the V gene TRBV7-9; D might be TRBD1 (5 bases). The CDR3 is made up of 13 amino acids. Germline lookup yields CDR1 SEHNR and CDR2 FQNEAQ (reference sequence). As DNA, the CDR3 is TGTGCCAGCAGGTTAGGGGCACAAGAGACCCAGTACTTC. This encodes CASRLGAQETQYF.

V is TRBV28 and J is TRBJ1-4, with D maybe TRBD1 (5 bases). The germline gives CDR1 MDHEN, CDR2 SYDVKM. V shed 7 bases and J shed 7 bases, with 10 bases lying between them. This CDR3 has 12 residues. The CDR3 loop reads CASTAGGEKLFF. CDR3 coding DNA: TGTGCCAGCACTGCCGGGGGTGAAAAACTGTTTTTT.

This chain links TRBV27 with TRBJ2-7; the match to TRBD1 covers 8 bases. This CDR3 contains 16 residues. V dropped 3 bases and J dropped 4; count of bases not matched to a gene: 11. Looked up from germline, CDR1 is MNHEY and CDR2 is SMNVEV (reference sequence). The CDR3 loop reads CASSLYRGSMLYEQYF. The CDR3 nucleotides read TGTGCCAGCAGTTTGTACAGGGGGTCCATGCTTTACGAGCAGTACTTC.

The gene calls are TRBV27 and TRBJ2-5; 14 nucleotides match TRBD2. Trimming removed 7 bases from V and 4 bases from J; junction bases left unmatched: 8. CDR1 is MNHEY and CDR2 is SMNVEV in the germline V gene (reference sequence). This CDR3 has 16 residues. The CDR3 sequence: CASTPLTSGRGETQYF. As DNA, the CDR3 is TGTGCCAGCACTCCGTTGACTAGCGGGAGGGGAGAGACCCAGTACTTC.

CDR3 DNA sequence: TGTGCCAGCAGTGGGGACAGGGCGGATACTGAAGCTTTCTTT. As protein: CASSGDRADTEAFF. The gene calls are TRBV2 and TRBJ1-1; 9 nucleotides match TRBD1. The V gene end was trimmed by 4 bases and the J gene end by 5 bases; junction bases not matched to a gene: 5. CDR3 length: 14 residues. Germline CDR1 reads SNHLY; CDR2 reads FYNNEI. Filled out from reference TRBV2 and TRBJ1-1, the complete variable domain reads EPEVTQTPSHQVTQMGQEVILRCVPISNHLYFYWYRQILGQKVEFLVSFYNNEISEKSEIFDDQFSVERPDGSNFTLKIRSTKLEDSAMYFCASSGDRADTEAFFGQGTRLTVV.

The chain recombines TRBV5-1 with TRBJ2-3; D perhaps matches TRBD1 (7 bases). V was trimmed by 3 bases and J by 6 bases, leaving 17 bases between them. CDR3 size: 15 residues. CDR1 and CDR2 (germline): SGHRS, YFSETQ. CDR3 amino acids: CASSSAGGSRDTQYF. In nucleotides, the CDR3 is TGCGCCAGCAGCTCCGCAGGGGGGTCAAGGGATACGCAGTATTTT.

The chain carries TRBV7-6 and TRBJ2-7; maybe TRBD1 (6 bases). Germline CDR1 reads SGHVS; CDR2 reads FNYEAQ. This CDR3 is built from 14 residues. The V end was cut by 5 bases, the J end by 3 bases, with 14 bases between. The CDR3 nucleotides read TGTGCCAGCAGCCGGACCCCGGGACACTACGAGCAGTACTTC. Protein sequence: CASSRTPGHYEQYF. Using reference TRBV7-6 and TRBJ2-7 for the parts outside the CDR3, the full variable domain is GAGVSQSPRYKVTKRGQDVALRCDPISGHVSLYWYRQALGQGPEFLTYFNYEAQQDKSGLPNDRFSAERPEGSISTLTIQRTEQRDSAMYRCASSRTPGHYEQYFGPGTRLTVT.

This sequence joins TRBV27 and TRBJ2-4, with TRBD2 identical over 10 bases. Germline V gene lookup returns CDR1 MNHEY and CDR2 SMNVEV (reference sequence). The trim removed 5 bases at V and 3 bases at J, leaving 10 bases unmatched. The CDR3 runs to 17 residues. CDR3 loop: CASSRSSGSRVKNIQYF. As DNA, the CDR3 is TGTGCCAGCAGTCGATCTAGCGGGAGTAGAGTCAAAAACATTCAGTACTTC.

The chain employs TRBV5-1 and TRBJ1-6; the D gene is possibly TRBD1 (5 bases). CDR1 SGHRS and CDR2 YFSETQ come from the germline V gene. The CDR3 is 15 amino acids. V gave up 4 bases and J gave up 8 bases, with 16 bases separating them. CDR3 DNA: TGCGCCAGCAGCCCACGGACCGGGGGGGATTCACCCCTCCACTTT. Residues: CASSPRTGGDSPLHF.

CDR3 amino acids: CASSPLGDYTDTQYF. CDR3 DNA sequence: TGTGCCAGCTCACCACTTGGAGATTACACAGATACGCAGTATTTT. The chain combines TRBV18 with TRBJ2-3; D remains ambiguous. The CDR3 consists of 15 residues. V lost 1 base and J lost 2, with 10 bases in between. Germline-derived CDR1 and CDR2 are KGHSH and LQKENI.

The rearrangement joins TRBV13 to TRBJ1-2; TRBD1 matches 7 bases. CDR1 and CDR2 (germline): PRHDT, FYEKMQ (reference sequence). CDR3 length: 12 residues. The V segment lost 4 bases and the J segment 6 bases; nucleotides outside the gene matches: 2. CDR3 in DNA: TGTGCCAGCAGCTCAACAGGGGATGGCTACACCTTC. It yields the protein CASSSTGDGYTF.

J is TRBJ1-1 and V is TRBV27, with TRBD1 matching 9 bases. The CDR3 has 14 amino acids. Germline CDR1 reads MNHEY; CDR2 reads SMNVEV (reference sequence). The junction had 5 bases not matched to a gene; V was cut back by 5 bases and J by 4 bases. CDR3 nucleotides: TGTGCCAGCAGTCAGACAGGGGGGATCACTGAAGCTTTCTTT. As protein: CASSQTGGITEAFF.

CDR3: CASSLAGGPRGQYF. CDR3 DNA sequence: TGTGCCAGCAGTCTAGCGGGGGGTCCCAGGGGGCAGTATTTT. This rearrangement joins TRBV6-6 to TRBJ2-3, with TRBD2 matching 11 bases. This CDR3 has 14 residues. CDR1 and CDR2 (germline): MNHNY, SVGAGI (reference sequence). After removal of 5 bases from V and 11 bases from J, the junction contained 9 bases not matched to a gene.

This sequence joins TRBV18 and TRBJ2-6; TRBD1 agrees at 8 bases. Germline V gene lookup returns CDR1 KGHSH and CDR2 LQKENI. The J segment lost 2 bases and the V segment lost 4 bases, leaving 13 bases of the junction unmatched. The CDR3 contains 19 residues. The CDR3 loop is CASSLYLLDRVTGANVLTF. The CDR3 DNA reads as TGTGCCAGCTCACTTTACTTGCTGGACAGGGTAACTGGGGCCAACGTCCTGACTTTC.

The CDR3 loop is CASAMDRNTEAFF. Written as DNA, the CDR3 is TGTGCCAGTGCTATGGACAGGAACACTGAAGCTTTCTTT. The chain employs TRBV7-3 and TRBJ1-1, with D possibly matching TRBD1 (6 bases). The CDR3 has 13 residues. Per germline, CDR1 SGHTA and CDR2 FQGTGA. V gave up 9 bases and J gave up 1 base, with 12 bases separating them.

The rearrangement uses TRBV19 and TRBJ2-2, with 11 bases aligning to TRBD1. V lost 4 bases and J lost 6; bases outside the gene matches: 1. Germline CDR1 and CDR2: LNHDA and SQIVND (reference sequence). CDR3 size: 14 residues. CDR3 sequence (DNA): TGTGCCAGTAGTAGGGACAGGGGGGCCGGGGAGCTGTTTTTT. Its translation: CASSRDRGAGELFF.

The chain employs TRBV5-1 and TRBJ1-5; 9 positions agree with TRBD1. CDR1 and CDR2 from the germline V gene are SGHRS and YFSETQ. There are 15 residues in the CDR3. V lost 3 bases, J lost 4 bases, and 5 bases stayed unmatched. CDR3 sequence (DNA): TGCGCCAGCAGCTCCGGACAGGGGCATAATCAGCCCCAGCATTTT. Translated, it gives CASSSGQGHNQPQHF.

The V gene is TRBV10-3, the J gene TRBJ1-2; D not resolved. The germline gives CDR1 ENHRY, CDR2 SYGVKD. The CDR3 totals 15 residues. V was cut by 2 bases and J by 0 bases, with 10 bases left in between. CDR3 residues: CAISEAAVTNYGYTF. CDR3 in DNA: TGTGCCATCAGTGAGGCGGCAGTAACTAACTATGGCTACACCTTC.